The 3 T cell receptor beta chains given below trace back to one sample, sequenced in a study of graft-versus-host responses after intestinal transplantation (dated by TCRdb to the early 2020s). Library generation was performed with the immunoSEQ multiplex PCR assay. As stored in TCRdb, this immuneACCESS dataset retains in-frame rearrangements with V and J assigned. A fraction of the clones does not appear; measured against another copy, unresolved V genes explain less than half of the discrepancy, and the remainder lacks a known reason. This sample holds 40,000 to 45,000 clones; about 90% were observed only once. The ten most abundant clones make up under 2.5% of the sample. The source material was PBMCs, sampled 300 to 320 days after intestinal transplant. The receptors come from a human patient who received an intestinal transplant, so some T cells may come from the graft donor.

The DNA for the CDR3 is TGTGCCAGCAGCTCGGACAGGAACACTGAAGCTTTCTTT. Translating it yields CASSSDRNTEAFF. This rearrangement joins TRBV9 to TRBJ1-1; TRBD1 is a possible D gene (6 bases). CDR1 and CDR2 (germline): SGDLS, YYNGEE. V lost 4 bases and J lost 1, with 8 bases in between. CDR3 length: 13 amino acids.

CDR3 sequence (DNA): TGTGCCAGCTCGTCAGCGGGGGATGAGCAGTTCTTC. Its translation: CASSSAGDEQFF. The V call is TRBV6-1, the J call TRBJ2-1; the match to TRBD2 covers 8 bases. The CDR3 spans 12 residues. CDR1 is MNHNS, CDR2 SASEGT, per germline. V lost 8 bases and J lost 8; bases outside the gene matches: 5.

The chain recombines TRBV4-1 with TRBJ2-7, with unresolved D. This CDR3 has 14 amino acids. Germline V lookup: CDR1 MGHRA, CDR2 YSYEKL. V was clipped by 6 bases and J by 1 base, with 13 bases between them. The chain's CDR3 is CASSYSLKSYEQYF. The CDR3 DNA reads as TGCGCCAGCAGTTACAGTTTAAAGTCCTACGAGCAGTACTTC.